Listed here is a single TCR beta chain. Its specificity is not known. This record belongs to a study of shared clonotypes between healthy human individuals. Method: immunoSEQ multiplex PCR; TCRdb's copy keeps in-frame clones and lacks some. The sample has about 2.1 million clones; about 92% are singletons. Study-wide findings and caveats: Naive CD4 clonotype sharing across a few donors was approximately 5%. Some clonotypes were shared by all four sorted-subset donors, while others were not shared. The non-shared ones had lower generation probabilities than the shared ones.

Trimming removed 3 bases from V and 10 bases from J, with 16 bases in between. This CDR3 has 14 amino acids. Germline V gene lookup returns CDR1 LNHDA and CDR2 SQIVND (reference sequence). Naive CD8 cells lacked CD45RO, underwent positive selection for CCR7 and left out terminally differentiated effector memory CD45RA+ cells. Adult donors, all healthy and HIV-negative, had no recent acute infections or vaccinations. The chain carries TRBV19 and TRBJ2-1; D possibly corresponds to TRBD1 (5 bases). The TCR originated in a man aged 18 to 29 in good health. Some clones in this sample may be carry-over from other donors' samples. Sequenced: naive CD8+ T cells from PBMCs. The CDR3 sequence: CASSIRGFFGEQFF. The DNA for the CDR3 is TGTGCCAGTAGTATTAGGGGATTTTTCGGCGAGCAGTTCTTC.